In this sample, the clone carrying this T cell receptor beta chain turned up many times. Under the authors' procedure: Amplification of reference gene primers was used by the study to estimate nucleated cell counts. Measured with immunoSEQ multiplex PCR; TCRdb has only the in-frame clones, and not every one. Clonal size and the V and J genes are those of that table, whereas D and trimming came from the DNA. The repertoire holds 210,000 or so clones, with 65% to 85% as singletons. This entry is derived from a study of blood T cell repertoires in COVID-19. Across the study: PBMCs, B-cell-depleted T cells, or T cells were the source of the cDNA or gDNA that made up the material.

This receptor was identified in a woman aged 40 to 50 with acute COVID-19. The sample consisted of PBMCs or T cells enriched from blood (not recorded which).

The CDR3 spells CAWRPLGQGAPGYGYTF. The CDR3 DNA reads TGTGCCTGGAGACCTTTAGGACAGGGGGCGCCCGGCTATGGCTACACCTTC. The chain joins TRBV30 to TRBJ1-2, with 11 nucleotides matching TRBD1. The germline V gene encodes CDR1 GTSNPN and CDR2 SVGIG (reference sequence). The CDR3 has 17 residues. V was clipped by 3 bases and J by 4 bases; unmatched bases: 13.